A single sample is the source of the 11 T cell receptor beta chains below, sequenced in a study of T-cell reconstitution after alpha-beta-depleted transplantation in children. Preparation of the TCRbeta library involved a method that used unique molecular identifiers. MiXCR, run by TCRdb on the PCR reads, gives a single entry per CDR3 protein. The sample carries over 200,000 distinct CDR3 sequences, roughly 9% recorded once. The input for sequencing was PBMCs from the stem cell graft donor, taken from the stem cell graft. These receptors were obtained from a human donor who donated a stem cell graft to a child with acute lymphoblastic leukemia.

The sample holds many counts of this clonotype. This chain joins TRBV24-1 and TRBJ2-1; the D gene could be TRBD1 or TRBD2 (6 bases each). With 12 bases removed from V and 7 bases from J, the gap between germline ends came to 24 bases. Germline V lookup: CDR1 KGHDR, CDR2 SFDVKD. The CDR3 totals 15 residues. CDR3 region: CASAGGRSGVNEQFF. The DNA for the CDR3 is TGTGCCTCAGCCGGGGGCCGCTCTGGGGTAAATGAGCAGTTCTTC.

The V call is TRBV20-1, the J call TRBJ2-7; D is possibly TRBD1 or TRBD2 (5 bases each). Germline V gene sequence: CDR1 DFQATT, CDR2 SNEGSKA (reference sequence). Trimming stripped 5 bases from V and 4 bases from J, with 15 bases between. CDR3 length: 13 amino acids. CDR3 region: CSAQTGTSYEQYF. The CDR3 DNA reads as TGCAGTGCTCAGACCGGGACCTCATACGAGCAGTACTTC.

The V gene is TRBV7-6, the J gene TRBJ2-3; no reliable D call. V was cut by 1 base and J by 8 bases, with 7 bases left in between. CDR3 length: 12 amino acids. Per the germline V gene, CDR1 is SGHVS and CDR2 is FNYEAQ. The CDR3: CASSLGSGTQYF. The CDR3 DNA reads TGTGCCAGCAGCTTAGGTTCGGGTACGCAGTATTTT.

This chain connects TRBV20-1 to TRBJ2-5; D assignment may be TRBD1 or TRBD2 (5 bases each). Germline V CDR1 and CDR2: DFQATT, SNEGSKA (reference sequence). V lost 3 bases and J 4 bases, leaving 18 bases between the germline ends. The CDR3 totals 15 residues. For the CDR3, the DNA is TGCAGTGCTAGTTTTACCGGGACCCGAGGAGAGACCCAGTACTTC. Encoded protein: CSASFTGTRGETQYF.

The sample holds many counts of this clonotype. The chain links TRBV24-1 to TRBJ2-1; 9 positions agree with TRBD1. V gave up 4 bases and J gave up 7 bases; unmatched junction bases: 10. CDR3 length equals 16 residues. The germline V gene encodes CDR1 KGHDR and CDR2 SFDVKD. The CDR3 nucleotides are TGTGCCACCAGTGAAACCACAGGGGGCGCTTATAATGAGCAGTTCTTC. This encodes CATSETTGGAYNEQFF.

Of note for this clonotype: Likely a read error: the CDR3 ends without its conserved phenylalanine or tryptophan. The gene calls are TRBV20-1 and TRBJ1-1; the D gene is possibly TRBD1 (5 bases). This CDR3 has 15 amino acids. Germline V gene lookup returns CDR1 DFQATT and CDR2 SNEGSKA (reference sequence). CDR3 loop: CRGLYLTSLNTEAFS. CDR3 coding DNA: TGCAGGGGACTTTATCTAACATCACTGAACACTGAAGCTTTCTCT.

At least ten counts were recorded for this clonotype. V and J are TRBV12-3 or TRBV12-4 and TRBJ1-5; weak D call: TRBD1 (6 bases). This CDR3 has 17 amino acids. Trimming pared 1 base from V and 6 bases from J, leaving 19 bases between. CDR3 nucleotides: TGTGCCAGCAGTTTAGTCGGTGGGGGGCGAATCAGTCAGCCCCAGCATTTT. Translating it yields CASSLVGGGRISQPQHF.

This clonotype was seen ten or more times. The genes are TRBV27 and TRBJ2-2; no definite D call. Germline assignment: CDR1 MNHEY and CDR2 SMNVEV (reference sequence). V was trimmed by 3 bases and J by 6 bases, leaving 5 bases between them. The CDR3 extends over 12 amino acids. The CDR3 sequence is CASSFSAGELFF. CDR3 DNA: TGTGCCAGCAGTTTTAGTGCCGGGGAGCTGTTTTTT.

The V and J genes are TRBV7-9 and TRBJ2-7, with 7 bases identical to TRBD1. With V trimmed by 1 base and J by 2 bases, 5 bases remained unmatched. This CDR3 is built from 15 residues. Germline CDR1 SEHNR, CDR2 FQNEAQ (reference sequence). Here the CDR3 reads CASSLGWTGPYEQYF. The CDR3 DNA reads as TGTGCCAGCAGCTTAGGGTGGACAGGTCCCTACGAGCAGTACTTC.

This chain joins TRBV5-4 and TRBJ1-1; no clear D. Germline V gene sequence: CDR1 SGHNT, CDR2 YYREEE (reference sequence). The CDR3 totals 14 residues. V lost 2 bases and J 3 bases, leaving 11 bases between the germline ends. The CDR3 loop is CASSFTAGDTEAFF. The CDR3 DNA reads TGTGCCAGCAGCTTCACAGCAGGAGACACTGAAGCTTTCTTT.

This clonotype turned up a few times. V is TRBV18 and J is TRBJ2-7; D unclear. The CDR3 consists of 12 residues. Germline lookup yields CDR1 KGHSH and CDR2 LQKENI. V lost 2 bases and J lost 5, with 7 bases in between. The CDR3 DNA reads as TGTGCCAGCTCACCAAGAGGTGACGAGCAGTACTTC. Its protein product is CASSPRGDEQYF.